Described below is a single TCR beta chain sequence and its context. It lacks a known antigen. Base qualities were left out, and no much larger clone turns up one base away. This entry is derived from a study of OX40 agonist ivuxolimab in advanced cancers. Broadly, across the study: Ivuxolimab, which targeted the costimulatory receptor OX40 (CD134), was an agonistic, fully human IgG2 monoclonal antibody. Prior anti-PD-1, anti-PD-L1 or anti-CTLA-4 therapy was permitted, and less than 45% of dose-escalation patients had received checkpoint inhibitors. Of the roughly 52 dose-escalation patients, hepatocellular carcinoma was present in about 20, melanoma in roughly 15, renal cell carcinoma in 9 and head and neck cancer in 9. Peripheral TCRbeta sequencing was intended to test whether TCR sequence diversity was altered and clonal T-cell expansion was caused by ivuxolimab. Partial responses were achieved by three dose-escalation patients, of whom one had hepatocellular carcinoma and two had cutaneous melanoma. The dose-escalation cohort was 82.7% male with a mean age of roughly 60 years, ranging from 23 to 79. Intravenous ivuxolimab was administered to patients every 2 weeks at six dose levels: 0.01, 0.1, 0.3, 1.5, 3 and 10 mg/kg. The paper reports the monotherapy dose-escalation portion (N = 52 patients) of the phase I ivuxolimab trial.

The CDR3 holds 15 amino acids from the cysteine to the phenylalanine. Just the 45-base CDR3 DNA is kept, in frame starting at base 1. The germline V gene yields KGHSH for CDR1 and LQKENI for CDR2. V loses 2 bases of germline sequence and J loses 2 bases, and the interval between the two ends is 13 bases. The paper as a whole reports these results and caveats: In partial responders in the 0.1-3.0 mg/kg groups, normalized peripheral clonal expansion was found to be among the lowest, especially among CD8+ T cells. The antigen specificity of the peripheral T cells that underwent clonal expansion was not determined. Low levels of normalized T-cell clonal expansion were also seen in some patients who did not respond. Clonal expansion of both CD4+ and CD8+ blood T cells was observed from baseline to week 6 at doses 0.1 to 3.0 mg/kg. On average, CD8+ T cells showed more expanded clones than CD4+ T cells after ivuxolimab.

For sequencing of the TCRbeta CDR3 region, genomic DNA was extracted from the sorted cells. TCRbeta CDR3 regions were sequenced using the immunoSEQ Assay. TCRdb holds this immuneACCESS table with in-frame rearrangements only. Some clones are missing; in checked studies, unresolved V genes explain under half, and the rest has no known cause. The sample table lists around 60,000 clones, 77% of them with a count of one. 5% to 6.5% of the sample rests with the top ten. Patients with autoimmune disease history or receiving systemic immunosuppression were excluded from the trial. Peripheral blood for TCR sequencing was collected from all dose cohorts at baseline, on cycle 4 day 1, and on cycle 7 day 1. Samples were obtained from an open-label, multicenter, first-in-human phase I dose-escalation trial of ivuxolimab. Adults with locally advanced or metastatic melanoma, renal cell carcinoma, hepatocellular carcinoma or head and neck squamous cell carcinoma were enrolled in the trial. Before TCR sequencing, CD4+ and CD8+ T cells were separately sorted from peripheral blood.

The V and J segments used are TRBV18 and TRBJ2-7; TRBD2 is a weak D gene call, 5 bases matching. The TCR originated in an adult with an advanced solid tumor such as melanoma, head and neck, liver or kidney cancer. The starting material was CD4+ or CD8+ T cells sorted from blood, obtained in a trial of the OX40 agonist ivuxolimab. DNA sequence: TGTGCCAGCTCACCAGGGCAGTCGGGAACCTACGAGCAGTACTTC. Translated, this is CASSPGQSGTYEQYF.